This T cell receptor beta chain was observed in a study of T cells in Graves' hyperthyroidism and ophthalmopathy (dated by TCRdb to about 2019). Looking at the study overall: Peripheral blood samples were taken at initial diagnosis, before any treatment was given. To identify TCR V-J signatures that set the groups apart, the researchers used a discovery cohort of 100 or so patients, made up of under 45 with Graves' ophthalmopathy and some 60 with stable Graves' hyperthyroidism. An independent validation cohort of about 19 hyperthyroidism patients and about 16 patients who later progressed to ophthalmopathy tested prospective prediction of ophthalmopathy. The 100 or so discovery patients were randomly divided into training and test sets at a 7:3 ratio. Thyroid tissue and blood T-cell repertoires from several Graves' hyperthyroidism patients were also compared in the study. After blood sampling, hyperthyroidism patients were treated with methimazole at a starting dose of 30 mg daily, and ophthalmopathy patients were treated with high-dose intravenous methylprednisolone. The paper reports TCR Vbeta CDR3 sequencing of approximately 130 peripheral blood samples: approximately 41 ophthalmopathy, fewer than 85 hyperthyroidism and 17 progressor patients. General findings and caveats noted by the study authors: Most expanded thyroid clonotypes (frequency above 0.001) were also detected in blood, suggesting blood repertoires may reflect thyroid immune responses. No statistical method was used to fix the sample size in advance, and group allocation was not hidden from the investigators. A model built on a 13 V-J signature distinguished ophthalmopathy from stable hyperthyroidism, reaching about 88% sensitivity and 81.08% specificity in cross-validation and 80%/75% in testing. In validation, the model predicted progression to ophthalmopathy a median of roughly 6.2 months before onset, with roughly 71% sensitivity and about 72% specificity.

The TCR beta CDR3 regions were amplified from RNA transcripts. The TCR CDR3 was subjected to a first round of RT-PCR using the HTBI primer set and the Qiagen OneStep RT-PCR kit. Libraries were constructed in a second round of multiplex PCR, after which size selection and purification were performed. Paired-end sequencing of the libraries was performed with 100 bp reads on an Illumina HiSeq2000. The authors processed their data as follows. SOAPnuke was used to process the raw data, throwing out any read that contained adapters or uncalled bases, had a mean Phred below 15, or lacked an exact constant-primer or identifier match. COPE v1.2.5 was used to merge the high-quality paired reads, and each unique nucleotide sequence was defined as a clonotype. MiTCR v1.1 was used to align clonotypes to the IMGT TRBV, TRBD and TRBJ reference segments. Analysis was restricted to V-J combinations with a frequency above 0.0001, which covered roughly 99% of repertoires. The TCS score was defined as the ratio of F50 (clonal expansion) to E x V (chaos), calculated using BLOSUM62-based TCRdist between CDR3 peptides within each V-J. Welch's t-statistics and random forest reduced 500 to 650 V-J features to roughly 13, which were used in a naive Bayes classifier (R e1071). Through fastp at Q25 and MiXCR, TCRdb rebuilt clones from the public reads, retaining in-frame beta chains. Under each unique CDR3 protein, matching rows form one entry showing the most common genes and DNA. It is TCRdb's table, rather than the study itself, that gives the V and J calls and clone size. The sample profile shows about 610,000 distinct CDR3 sequences; around 15% of them were found once. The ten largest account for 3% to 4% of the sample.

There are many counts of this clonotype. Its antigen is currently not known. One base away there is no much larger clone; base qualities are not given. Moderately to severely active disease, a Clinical Activity Score of at least 3, a NOSPECS grade of at least 4, and a duration under 3 months were present in ophthalmopathy patients. Patients with uncontrolled infections, other autoimmune diseases, pregnancy or lactation were excluded. Clinical symptoms, serum thyroxine and TRAb, thyroid ultrasound, and orbital computed tomography formed the basis for the diagnoses. Ficoll-Paque density gradient centrifugation was used to isolate PBMCs from about 10 ml of fresh peripheral blood. Total RNA was extracted with Trizol reagent, and quality was checked on an Agilent 2100 Bioanalyzer. The receptor was isolated from a woman aged 40 to 50 with Graves' ophthalmopathy. The sample taken for sequencing was blood.

Here the CDR3 is given as CASSLVGSPTDTQYF. The sequenced DNA: TGTGCCAGCAGCTTAGTGGGTAGCCCCACAGATACGCAGTATTTT. The chain joins TRBV11-1 to TRBJ2-3; the D gene identity is not certain. Looking up the germline V gene (reference sequence) yields CDR1 SGHAT and CDR2 FQDESV. The CDR3 runs 15 residues from the cysteine to the phenylalanine. Here the CDR3 DNA is all that survives: 45 bases in frame from base 1. The junction carries 10 bases between V and J, which are trimmed by 1 base and 2 bases respectively.